This T cell receptor beta chain came from a study of T cell changes during pregnancy in multiple sclerosis. The method was immunoSEQ multiplex PCR; TCRdb's version includes in-frame clones alone and lacks a portion of them. The profile shows around 58,000 clones, 91% of them singletons. Sequences were derived from CD4+ T cells from peripheral blood mononuclear cells, sampled after pregnancy. The clonotype was recovered from a female donor in good health, enrolled as a control in a pregnancy study.

CDR3 sequence reads: CASSLGVGVGYTEAFF. CDR3 nucleotide sequence: TGTGCCAGCAGCTTAGGGGTAGGGGTTGGGTACACTGAAGCTTTCTTT. V and J are TRBV11-2 and TRBJ1-1; the D gene is possibly TRBD1 (5 bases). The CDR3 sequence is 16 residues long. Trimming stripped 1 base from V and 3 bases from J, with 15 bases between. The V gene's germline CDR1 is SGHAT and CDR2 FQNNGV.